The 9 T cell receptor beta chains reported below all come from one sample, sequenced in a study of blood T cell repertoires in COVID-19. Here immunoSEQ multiplex PCR was the method, and the copy in TCRdb shows in-frame clones only, minus some. The sample holds about 190,000 clones, 82% seen once. Sequenced input: peripheral blood. The receptors stem from a woman aged 80 or over with active or convalescent COVID-19.

The CDR3 DNA follows: TGTGCCAGTAGTAGAGGCGCGGTAGCCAAAAACATTCAGTACTTC. It codes for CASSRGAVAKNIQYF. This sequence joins TRBV19 and TRBJ2-4; D call uncertain. The CDR3 spans 15 residues. The germline gives CDR1 LNHDA, CDR2 SQIVND (reference sequence). V dropped 4 bases and J dropped 0 bases, with 10 bases sitting between them. Full variable domain (missing parts from reference TRBV19 and TRBJ2-4): DGGITQSPKYLFRKEGQNVTLSCEQNLNHDAMYWYRQDPGQGLRLIYYSQIVNDFQKGDIAEGYSVSREKKESFPLTVTSAQKNPTAFYLCASSRGAVAKNIQYFGAGTRLSVL.

The chain combines TRBV9 with TRBJ2-5; a weak D match, TRBD2 (6 bases). CDR1 is SGDLS and CDR2 is YYNGEE in the germline V gene. The V and J ends lost 1 base and 5 bases respectively, with 12 bases between them. The CDR3 covers 14 residues. In nucleotides, the CDR3 is TGTGCCAGCAGCGTAAACGGTGGGAGGGAGACCCAGTACTTC. As protein: CASSVNGGRETQYF.

The rearrangement links TRBV19 to TRBJ2-5; D might be TRBD2 (6 bases). The length of the CDR3 is 15 residues. The V gene lost 1 base and the J gene lost 1 base, with 10 bases spanning the gap. CDR1 is LNHDA, CDR2 SQIVND, per germline (reference sequence). CDR3 DNA: TGTGCCAGTAGTATAGCGCGGGGCCTCCAAGAGACCCAGTACTTC. Protein product: CASSIARGLQETQYF.

This clone turned up a few times. The chain couples TRBV5-1 to TRBJ2-7; 7 bases are a match to TRBD2. Germline CDR1 and CDR2: SGHRS and YFSETQ. V shed 4 bases, J shed 6 bases, and the junction held 4 bases outside the gene matches. The CDR3 totals 12 residues. CDR3 sequence reads: CASSLPGGEQYF. The CDR3 nucleotides are TGCGCCAGCAGCCTACCGGGGGGCGAGCAGTACTTC. Full variable domain (remainder filled in from reference TRBV5-1 and TRBJ2-7): KAGVTQTPRYLIKTRGQQVTLSCSPISGHRSVSWYQQTPGQGLQFLFEYFSETQRNKGNFPGRFSGRQFSNSRSEMNVSTLELGDSALYLCASSLPGGEQYFGPGTRLTVT.

The chain recombines TRBV2 with TRBJ2-3; 7 bases agree with TRBD1. Unmatched junction bases numbered 7, after V lost 6 bases and J lost 4 bases. The CDR3 consists of 14 residues. The V gene's germline CDR1 is SNHLY and CDR2 FYNNEI. The CDR3 nucleotides are TGTGCCAGCAGAGCGGACAGGATGTCAGATACGCAGTATTTT. Its translation: CASRADRMSDTQYF.

In DNA, the CDR3 is TGTGCCAGCAGCTCTACGTATCAGGGGGCTGGCTACACCTTC. Translation: CASSSTYQGAGYTF. The V gene is TRBV9, the J gene TRBJ1-2; 8 nucleotides align to TRBD1. The CDR3 spans 14 residues. CDR1 SGDLS and CDR2 YYNGEE come from the germline V gene. Trimming at V came to 4 bases and at J to 7 bases, leaving 9 bases not matched to a gene.

The chain recombines TRBV5-5 with TRBJ1-5; TRBD1 might be the D (6 bases). V gave up 0 bases and J gave up 0 bases, with 19 bases separating them. This CDR3 comprises 19 residues. Germline values: CDR1 SGHKS, CDR2 YYEKEE (reference sequence). CDR3 region: CASSLAPQGGYNSNQPQHF. CDR3 DNA sequence: TGTGCCAGCAGCTTGGCCCCACAGGGCGGGTACAATAGCAATCAGCCCCAGCATTTT.

The rearrangement links TRBV6-5 to TRBJ1-6; D is uncertain. V was trimmed by 2 bases and J by 8 bases, leaving 7 bases between them. CDR1 and CDR2 from the germline V gene are MNHEY and SVGAGI. The CDR3 has 13 amino acids. The CDR3 loop reads CASSYQEDSPLHF. The DNA for the CDR3 is TGTGCCAGCAGTTACCAGGAAGATTCACCCCTCCACTTT.

This chain links TRBV7-9 with TRBJ1-1; D may be TRBD1 (5 bases). CDR3 length equals 14 residues. V lost 2 bases, J lost 5 bases, and 12 bases lay in between. CDR1 and CDR2 (germline): SEHNR, FQNEAQ (reference sequence). The CDR3 sequence: CASSLRREGTEAFF. The CDR3 nucleotides are TGTGCCAGCAGCTTACGCAGGGAGGGGACTGAAGCTTTCTTT.